These 4 T cell receptor beta chains originate from one sample sequenced in a study of spatial heterogeneity in lung cancer. Stated time point: sample taken at primary tumor resection. TCRs were sequenced from unsorted whole RNA of tumor, nontumor lung or PBMC. TCRdb called the 5' RACE reads again in MiXCR, with one record for every CDR3 protein. The top ten hold about two fifths of the sample, which has about 13,000 distinct CDR3 sequences, around 5% seen once. The sample was lung tumor tissue, taken at surgery. These receptors all come from a human donor with early-stage non-small cell lung cancer.

This clonotype was seen repeatedly, ten times or more. This beta chain represents an off-target read in a library built for alpha chains; its size is of limited meaning. CDR3 coding DNA: TGCAGCGTCGACCGTGGGACAGGCCAACGGGGCTATGGCTACACCTTC. It codes for CSVDRGTGQRGYGYTF. The V call is TRBV29-1, the J call TRBJ1-2; 8 bases are shared with TRBD1. This CDR3 has 16 amino acids. Unmatched junction bases numbered 16, after V lost 6 bases and J lost 4 bases. Germline V gene data show CDR1 as SQVTM and CDR2 as ANQGSEA.

This clonotype appeared many times. This beta chain is an unintended read in a library built for alpha chains; its size means little. The CDR3 region has the DNA TGTGCCAGCAGCACATCTAGCGGGAGGCTCTTGGGAGATACGCAGTATTTT. Translated: CASSTSSGRLLGDTQYF. The chain is built from TRBV7-2 and TRBJ2-3, with 11 bases lining up with TRBD2. The CDR3 contains 17 residues. V gave up 5 bases and J gave up 5 bases; unmatched junction bases: 12. Germline V gene lookup returns CDR1 SGHTA and CDR2 FQGNSA. Based on the CDR3 plus reference TRBV7-2 and TRBJ2-3, the full variable domain is GAGVSQSPSNKVTEKGKDVELRCDPISGHTALYWYRQSLGQGLEFLIYFQGNSAPDKSGLPSDRFSAERTGGSVSTLTIQRTQQEDSAVYLCASSTSSGRLLGDTQYFGPGTRLTVL.

Ten or more counts support this clonotype. The size of this beta chain means little, since it is a stray read in a library made for alpha chains. V is TRBV20-1 and J is TRBJ2-6, with unresolved D. With 1 base removed from V and 2 bases from J, the gap between germline ends came to 9 bases. Per the germline V gene, CDR1 is DFQATT and CDR2 is SNEGSKA (reference sequence). This CDR3 has 15 amino acids. In DNA form, the CDR3 reads TGCAGTGCTAGAGTCCCTGGGGCTGGGGCCAACGTCCTGACTTTC. Residues: CSARVPGAGANVLTF.

This clonotype was observed at least ten times. The library was designed around alpha chains, so this beta chain is a stray read whose abundance carries little weight. This rearrangement joins TRBV6-2 or TRBV6-3 to TRBJ2-3; 7 bases agree with TRBD2. Trimming took 2 bases from V and 8 from J; bases not matched to a gene: 10. There are 15 residues in the CDR3. CDR1 and CDR2 from the germline V gene are MNHEY and SVGEGT. The CDR3 loop reads CASSYQLSGHRTQYF. In nucleotides, the CDR3 is TGTGCCAGCAGTTACCAGCTTAGCGGGCACCGTACGCAGTATTTT.